The 25 T cell receptor beta chains below come from one sample, sequenced in a study of T cell clones after liver transplantation. Clones were read by immunoSEQ multiplex PCR, and TCRdb kept only the in-frame ones, dropping some. This repertoire shows around 100,000 clones, about 86% found once; its top ten account for approximately 2.9%. Sequences were derived from CD4+ T cells from blood, sampled roughly 50 months after liver transplant. These receptors were taken from a human patient who received a liver transplant. Some T cells may arise from the graft donor.

The chain is built from TRBV28 and TRBJ2-1; 7 bases map to TRBD2. This CDR3 comprises 17 residues. After removal of 8 bases from V and 2 bases from J, the junction contained 15 bases not matched to a gene. Germline CDR1 reads MDHEN; CDR2 reads SYDVKM. The CDR3 DNA is TGTGCCAGCTCCCCCGGAAGGACTAGTCCCCCCTACAATGAGCAGTTCTTC. Its protein product is CASSPGRTSPPYNEQFF.

V is TRBV7-6 and J is TRBJ2-2, with D unclear. Germline-derived CDR1 and CDR2 are SGHVS and FNYEAQ. V was pared by 1 base and J by 7 bases, with 4 bases between. The CDR3 extends over 12 amino acids. CDR3 bases: TGTGCCAGCAGCTTAGGGGTCGGGGAGCTGTTTTTT. Residues: CASSLGVGELFF.

The V call is TRBV30, the J call TRBJ1-1; a weak D match, TRBD1 (5 bases). The germline V gene has CDR1 GTSNPN and CDR2 SVGIG (reference sequence). This CDR3 region has 14 residues. Trimming removed 4 bases at V and 3 bases at J, with 15 bases between. CDR3 DNA sequence: TGTGCCTGGACCTCCGAGGGGTGGGACACTGAAGCTTTCTTT. Its translation: CAWTSEGWDTEAFF.

V usage is TRBV6-4 and J usage is TRBJ2-3; D is unclear. From germline, CDR1 is MRHNA and CDR2 SNTAGT. The CDR3 length is 13 residues. Trimming removed 3 bases at V and 7 bases at J, with 11 bases between. CDR3 nucleotide sequence: TGTGCCAGCAGTGATTCTGCTCGACATACGCAGTATTTT. Its protein product is CASSDSARHTQYF.

The chain recombines TRBV18 with TRBJ1-5; perhaps TRBD1 as D (6 bases). The CDR3 consists of 16 residues. Germline CDR1 and CDR2: KGHSH and LQKENI. The ends were cut back, 3 bases at V and 1 base at J, with 13 bases in the middle. CDR3 DNA: TGTGCCAGCTCACCCCTAGGACAGACCAGCAATCAGCCCCAGCATTTT. This gives the protein CASSPLGQTSNQPQHF.

The chain recombines TRBV9 with TRBJ2-2; D remains unclear. CDR3 length: 14 amino acids. From germline, CDR1 is SGDLS and CDR2 YYNGEE. Trimming removed 7 bases at V and 6 bases at J, with 16 bases between. CDR3: CASGTGPVAGELFF. CDR3 nucleotides: TGTGCCAGCGGAACGGGCCCGGTAGCCGGGGAGCTGTTTTTT.

The chain has TRBV5-1 and TRBJ1-5; 7 nucleotides line up with TRBD1. The V gene's germline CDR1 is SGHRS and CDR2 YFSETQ. V was pared by 0 bases and J by 7 bases, with 4 bases of the junction left unmatched. CDR3 size: 14 residues. CDR3 sequence: CASSLGDSGQPQHF. CDR3 sequence (DNA): TGCGCCAGCAGCTTGGGGGACAGTGGGCAGCCCCAGCATTTT.

The chain uses TRBV4-1 and TRBJ1-1; 7 positions match TRBD1. Germline CDR1 reads MGHRA; CDR2 reads YSYEKL. The J segment lost 5 bases and the V segment lost 1 base, leaving 7 bases of the junction unmatched. This CDR3 comprises 15 residues. CDR3 residues: CASSQGIAGGTEAFF. In nucleotides, the CDR3 is TGCGCCAGCAGCCAAGGAATAGCAGGGGGTACTGAAGCTTTCTTT.

The chain links TRBV9 to TRBJ2-7; 12 bases fit TRBD2. Germline V lookup: CDR1 SGDLS, CDR2 YYNGEE. The trim removed 3 bases at V and 3 bases at J, leaving 4 bases unmatched. The CDR3 runs to 15 residues. The CDR3 bases are TGTGCCAGCAGCGCCGAACTAGCGGGAGGCTACGAGCAGTACTTC. Translation: CASSAELAGGYEQYF.

The chain has TRBV7-2 and TRBJ1-3, with a tentative D call TRBD1 (5 bases). The CDR3 totals 16 residues. V was clipped by 0 bases and J by 1 base, with 10 bases between them. The germline CDR1 and CDR2 sequences are SGHTA and FQGNSA. CDR3 in DNA: TGTGCCAGCAGCTTAGCTTGGGACGAATCTGGAAACACCATATATTTT. It codes for CASSLAWDESGNTIYF.

The rearrangement uses TRBV18 and TRBJ1-1, with TRBD1 identical over 7 bases. CDR1 is KGHSH, CDR2 LQKENI, per germline. CDR3 length: 20 amino acids. Unmatched junction bases numbered 22, after V lost 3 bases and J lost 3 bases. The CDR3 loop reads CASSPLAGGRATQWDTEAFF. The CDR3 nucleotides are TGTGCCAGCTCACCGTTGGCAGGGGGGAGGGCAACGCAGTGGGACACTGAAGCTTTCTTT.

For this clone: Its ends do not fully match the called genes, so a read error is possible. This chain joins TRBV5-1 and TRBJ2-1; TRBD2 matches at 8 bases. The CDR3 runs 15 residues. Germline V lookup: CDR1 SGHRS, CDR2 YFSETQ. Here the CDR3 reads CASSLGIAGYSEQFF. The DNA of the CDR3 is TGCGCCAGCAGCCTCGGGATAGCGGGGTACAGTGAGCAGTTCTTC.

V and J are TRBV5-4 and TRBJ1-1; 9 nucleotides agree with TRBD1. Germline CDR1 and CDR2: SGHNT and YYREEE (reference sequence). The V and J ends lost 6 bases and 1 base, in that order; junction bases with no gene match: 10. The CDR3 length is 16 residues. CDR3 sequence reads: CASNEDRGIQNTEAFF. CDR3 in DNA: TGTGCCAGCAACGAGGACAGGGGCATCCAGAACACTGAAGCTTTCTTT.

The V gene is TRBV5-1, the J gene TRBJ2-6; the match to TRBD1 covers 11 bases. This CDR3 has 17 residues. Per germline, CDR1 SGHRS and CDR2 YFSETQ. The V segment lost 4 bases and the J segment 1 base; nucleotides outside the gene matches: 4. CDR3 nucleotides: TGCGCCAGCAGCCTTGGACAGGGGGCATCTGGGGCCAACGTCCTGACTTTC. As protein: CASSLGQGASGANVLTF.

This clone has only a few counts. The chain has TRBV5-1 and TRBJ1-5, with D maybe TRBD1 (6 bases). This CDR3 region has 15 residues. Trimming took 3 bases from V and 4 from J, leaving 14 bases between them. CDR1 and CDR2 from the germline V gene are SGHRS and YFSETQ. CDR3 loop: CASSWRTGPNQPQHF. DNA for the CDR3: TGCGCCAGCAGCTGGCGCACAGGGCCGAATCAGCCCCAGCATTTT.

The chain recombines TRBV5-1 with TRBJ1-5; D unresolved. The CDR3 sequence is 15 residues long. The germline V gene encodes CDR1 SGHRS and CDR2 YFSETQ. Deletions cut 4 bases from V and 3 bases from J, with 14 bases between. CDR3 sequence: CASSQMGGDNQPQHF. CDR3 DNA sequence: TGCGCCAGCAGCCAAATGGGTGGGGACAATCAGCCCCAGCATTTT.

This clone was seen a handful of times. The chain joins TRBV6-6 to TRBJ2-7; D unclear. V was cut by 4 bases and J by 7 bases, with 8 bases left in between. The CDR3 runs to 11 residues. Germline CDR1 and CDR2: MNHNY and SVGAGI (reference sequence). Here the CDR3 reads CASSFSREQYF. In DNA, the CDR3 is TGTGCCAGCAGTTTCTCGAGGGAGCAGTACTTC.

The V gene is TRBV5-6, the J gene TRBJ2-2; D call uncertain. Trimming stripped 0 bases from V and 2 bases from J, with 11 bases between. CDR1 and CDR2 from the germline V gene are SGHDT and YYEEEE. CDR3 length equals 16 residues. In DNA, the CDR3 is TGTGCCAGCAGCTTGGAAGGATCGCGCAACACCGGGGAGCTGTTTTTT. The encoded protein is CASSLEGSRNTGELFF.

This clone has a single count. V gene TRBV4-1 combines with J gene TRBJ2-3; the D is unclear. The ends were cut back, 0 bases at V and 7 bases at J, with 17 bases in the middle. This CDR3 is built from 16 residues. Germline V gene sequence: CDR1 MGHRA, CDR2 YSYEKL. Written as DNA, the CDR3 is TGCGCCAGCAGCCAAGATAATTCTCCGACGCTTAATACGCAGTATTTT. As protein: CASSQDNSPTLNTQYF.

This clone was counted only a few times. The V call is TRBV19, the J call TRBJ2-7, with a tentative D call TRBD2 (5 bases). Germline V CDR1 and CDR2: LNHDA, SQIVND (reference sequence). The CDR3 loop spans 14 amino acids. V dropped 3 bases and J dropped 2 bases, with 11 bases sitting between them. The DNA of the CDR3 is TGTGCCAGTAGTATTAGCCGAGGGACCTACGAGCAGTACTTC. Its translation is CASSISRGTYEQYF.

This chain links TRBV2 with TRBJ1-4; TRBD1 matches 7 bases. This CDR3 spans 15 amino acids. Germline CDR1 SNHLY, CDR2 FYNNEI. Trimming took 6 bases from V and 3 from J; bases not matched to a gene: 7. CDR3 DNA sequence: TGTGCCAGCAGCCGGGGACAGTTGTCTAATGAAAAACTGTTTTTT. This gives the protein CASSRGQLSNEKLFF.

This chain links TRBV5-1 with TRBJ2-5; TRBD1 or TRBD2 may be the D gene (5 bases each). Germline V gene lookup returns CDR1 SGHRS and CDR2 YFSETQ. There are 16 residues in the CDR3. V dropped 4 bases and J dropped 5 bases, with 21 bases sitting between them. CDR3 amino acids: CASSPTARSTGETQYF. CDR3 bases: TGCGCCAGCAGCCCGACAGCGCGAAGCACGGGGGAGACCCAGTACTTC.

This chain links TRBV5-1 with TRBJ2-5; D possibly corresponds to TRBD2 (6 bases). Trimming took 5 bases from V and 2 from J, leaving 10 bases between them. CDR1 is SGHRS and CDR2 is YFSETQ in the germline V gene. This CDR3 comprises 13 residues. The CDR3 sequence is CASRAGIQETQYF. In DNA form, the CDR3 reads TGCGCCAGCAGGGCGGGGATACAAGAGACCCAGTACTTC.

V is TRBV30 and J is TRBJ2-2; the D call may be TRBD1 or TRBD2 (5 bases each). CDR1 is GTSNPN and CDR2 is SVGIG in the germline V gene (reference sequence). Trimming stripped 0 bases from V and 6 bases from J, with 11 bases between. CDR3 length equals 14 residues. This CDR3 is CAWSVSLGAGELFF. CDR3 sequence (DNA): TGTGCCTGGAGTGTATCATTGGGGGCCGGGGAGCTGTTTTTT.

Of note for this clone: This sample includes further DNA sequences coding for the same CDR3. The chain links TRBV6-5 to TRBJ2-7; no reliable D call. V was cut by 2 bases and J by 7 bases, with 9 bases left in between. This CDR3 has 12 residues. The germline CDR1 and CDR2 sequences are MNHEY and SVGAGI. The CDR3 sequence: CASSYRVGEQYF. DNA for the CDR3: TGTGCCAGCAGTTACAGGGTCGGGGAGCAGTACTTC.